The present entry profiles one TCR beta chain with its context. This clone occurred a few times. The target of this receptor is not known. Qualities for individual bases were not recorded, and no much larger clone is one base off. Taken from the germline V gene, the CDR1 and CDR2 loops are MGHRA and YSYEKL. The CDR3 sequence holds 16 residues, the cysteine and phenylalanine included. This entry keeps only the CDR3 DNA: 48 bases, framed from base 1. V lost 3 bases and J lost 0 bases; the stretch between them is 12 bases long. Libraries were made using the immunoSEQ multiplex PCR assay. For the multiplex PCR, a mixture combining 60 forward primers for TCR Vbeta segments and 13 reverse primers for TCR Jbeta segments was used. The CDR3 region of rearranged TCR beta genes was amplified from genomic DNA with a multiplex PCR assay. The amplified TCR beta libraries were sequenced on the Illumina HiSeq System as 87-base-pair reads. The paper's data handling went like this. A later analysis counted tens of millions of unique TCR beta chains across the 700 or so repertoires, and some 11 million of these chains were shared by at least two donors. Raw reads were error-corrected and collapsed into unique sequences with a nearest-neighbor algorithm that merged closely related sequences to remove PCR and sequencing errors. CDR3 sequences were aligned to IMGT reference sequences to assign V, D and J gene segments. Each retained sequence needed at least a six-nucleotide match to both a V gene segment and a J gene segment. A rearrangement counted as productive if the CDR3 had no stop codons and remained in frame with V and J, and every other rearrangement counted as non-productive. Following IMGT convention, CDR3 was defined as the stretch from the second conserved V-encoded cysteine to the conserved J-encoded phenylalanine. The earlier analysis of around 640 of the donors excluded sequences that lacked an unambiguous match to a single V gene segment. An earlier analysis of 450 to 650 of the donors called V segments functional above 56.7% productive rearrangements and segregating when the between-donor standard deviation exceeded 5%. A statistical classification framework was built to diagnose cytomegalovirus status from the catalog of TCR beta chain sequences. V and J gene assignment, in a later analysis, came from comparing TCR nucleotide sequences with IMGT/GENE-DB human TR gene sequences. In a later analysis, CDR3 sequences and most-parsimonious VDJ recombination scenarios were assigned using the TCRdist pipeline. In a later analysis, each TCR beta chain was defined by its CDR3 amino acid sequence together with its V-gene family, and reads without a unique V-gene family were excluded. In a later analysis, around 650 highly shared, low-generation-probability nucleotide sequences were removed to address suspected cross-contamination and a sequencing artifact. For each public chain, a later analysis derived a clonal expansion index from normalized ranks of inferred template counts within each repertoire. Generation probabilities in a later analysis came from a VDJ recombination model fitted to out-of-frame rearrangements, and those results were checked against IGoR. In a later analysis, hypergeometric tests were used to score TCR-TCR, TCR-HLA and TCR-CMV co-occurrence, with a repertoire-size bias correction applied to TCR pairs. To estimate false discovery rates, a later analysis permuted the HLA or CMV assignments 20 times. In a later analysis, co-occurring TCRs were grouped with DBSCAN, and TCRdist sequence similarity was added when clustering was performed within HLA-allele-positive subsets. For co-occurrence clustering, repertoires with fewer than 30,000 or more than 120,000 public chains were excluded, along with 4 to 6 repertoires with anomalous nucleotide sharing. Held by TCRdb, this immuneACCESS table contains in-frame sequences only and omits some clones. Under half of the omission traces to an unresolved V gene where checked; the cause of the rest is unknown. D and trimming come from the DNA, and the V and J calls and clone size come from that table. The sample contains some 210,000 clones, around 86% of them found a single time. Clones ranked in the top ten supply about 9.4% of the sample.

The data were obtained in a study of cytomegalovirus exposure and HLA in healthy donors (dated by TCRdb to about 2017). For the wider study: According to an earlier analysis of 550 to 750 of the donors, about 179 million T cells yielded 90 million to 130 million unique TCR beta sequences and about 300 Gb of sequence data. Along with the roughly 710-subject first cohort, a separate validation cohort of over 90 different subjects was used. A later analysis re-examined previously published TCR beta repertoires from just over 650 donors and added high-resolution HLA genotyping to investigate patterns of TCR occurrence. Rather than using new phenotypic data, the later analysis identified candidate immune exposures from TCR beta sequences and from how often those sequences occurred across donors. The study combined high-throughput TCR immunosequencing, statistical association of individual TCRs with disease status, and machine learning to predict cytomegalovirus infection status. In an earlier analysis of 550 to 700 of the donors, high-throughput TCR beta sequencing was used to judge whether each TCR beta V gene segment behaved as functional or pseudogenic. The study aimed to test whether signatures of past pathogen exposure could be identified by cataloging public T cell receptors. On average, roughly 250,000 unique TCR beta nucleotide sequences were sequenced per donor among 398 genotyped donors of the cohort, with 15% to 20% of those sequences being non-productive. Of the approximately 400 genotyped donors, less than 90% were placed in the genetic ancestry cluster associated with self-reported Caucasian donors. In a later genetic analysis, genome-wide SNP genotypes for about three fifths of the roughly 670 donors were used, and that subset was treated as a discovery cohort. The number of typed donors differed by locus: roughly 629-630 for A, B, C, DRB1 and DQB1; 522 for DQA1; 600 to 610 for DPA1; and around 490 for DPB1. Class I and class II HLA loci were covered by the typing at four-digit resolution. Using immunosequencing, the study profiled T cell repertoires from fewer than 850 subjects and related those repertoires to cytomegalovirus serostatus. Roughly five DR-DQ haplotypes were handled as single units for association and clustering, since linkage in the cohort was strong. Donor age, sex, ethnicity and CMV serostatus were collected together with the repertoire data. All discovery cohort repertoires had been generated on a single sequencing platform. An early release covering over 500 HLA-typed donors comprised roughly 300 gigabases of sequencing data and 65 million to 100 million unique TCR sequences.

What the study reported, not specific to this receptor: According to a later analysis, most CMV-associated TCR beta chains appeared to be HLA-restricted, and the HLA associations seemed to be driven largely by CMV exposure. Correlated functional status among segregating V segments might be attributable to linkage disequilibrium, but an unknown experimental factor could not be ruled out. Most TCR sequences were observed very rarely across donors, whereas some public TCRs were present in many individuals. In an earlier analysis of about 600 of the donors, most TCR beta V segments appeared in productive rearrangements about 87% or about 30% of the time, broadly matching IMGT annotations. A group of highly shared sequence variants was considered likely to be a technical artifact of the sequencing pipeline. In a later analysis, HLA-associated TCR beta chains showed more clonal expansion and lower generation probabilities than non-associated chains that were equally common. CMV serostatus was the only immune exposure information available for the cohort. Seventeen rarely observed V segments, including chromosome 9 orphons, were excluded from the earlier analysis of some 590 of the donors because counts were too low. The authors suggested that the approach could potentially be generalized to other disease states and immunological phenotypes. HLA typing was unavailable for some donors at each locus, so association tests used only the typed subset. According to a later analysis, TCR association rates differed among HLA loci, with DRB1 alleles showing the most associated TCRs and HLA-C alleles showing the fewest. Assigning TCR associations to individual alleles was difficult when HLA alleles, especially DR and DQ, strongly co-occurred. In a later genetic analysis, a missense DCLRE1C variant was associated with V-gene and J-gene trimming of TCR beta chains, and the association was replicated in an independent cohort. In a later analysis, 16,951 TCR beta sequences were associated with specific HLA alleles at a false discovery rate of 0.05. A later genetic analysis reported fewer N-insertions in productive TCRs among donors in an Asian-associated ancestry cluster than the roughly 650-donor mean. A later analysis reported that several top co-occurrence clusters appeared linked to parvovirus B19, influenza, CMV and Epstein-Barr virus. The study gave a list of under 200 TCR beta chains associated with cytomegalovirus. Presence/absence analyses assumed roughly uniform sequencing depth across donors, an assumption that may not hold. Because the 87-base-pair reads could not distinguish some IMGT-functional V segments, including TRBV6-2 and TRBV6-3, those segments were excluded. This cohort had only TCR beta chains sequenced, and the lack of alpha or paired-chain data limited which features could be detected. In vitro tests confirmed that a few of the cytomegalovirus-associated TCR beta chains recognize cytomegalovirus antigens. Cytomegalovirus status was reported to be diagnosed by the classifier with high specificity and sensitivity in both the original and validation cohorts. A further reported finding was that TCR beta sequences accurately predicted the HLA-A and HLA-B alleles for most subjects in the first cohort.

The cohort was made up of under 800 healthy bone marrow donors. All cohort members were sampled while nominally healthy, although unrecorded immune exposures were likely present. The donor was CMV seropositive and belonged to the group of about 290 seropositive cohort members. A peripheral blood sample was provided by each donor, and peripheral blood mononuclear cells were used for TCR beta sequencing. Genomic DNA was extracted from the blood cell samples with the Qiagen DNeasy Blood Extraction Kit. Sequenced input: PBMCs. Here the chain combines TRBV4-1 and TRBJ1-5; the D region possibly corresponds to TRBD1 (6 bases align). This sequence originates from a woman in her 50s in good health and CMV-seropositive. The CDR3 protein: CASSQRTVYSNQPQHF. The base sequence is TGCGCCAGCAGCCAGCGGACAGTGTATAGCAATCAGCCCCAGCATTTT.